This T cell receptor (beta chain) was captured by sequencing in a study of regulatory T cells in long-lasting Graves disease. Study-wide points: The work looked only at peripheral blood and did not look at thyroid tissue. Small sample size may have lowered accuracy.

The germline V and J ends were trimmed by 3 bases and 13 bases, with 19 bases remaining between them. Germline V gives CDR1 SGHVS, CDR2 FNYEAQ. This CDR3 comprises 13 residues. In the case of this clonotype: Its target is not known.

The authors built TCR beta libraries using iRepertoire HTBI primers and Arm-PCR of CDR3 regions. TCRdb re-analysed the multiplex PCR reads in MiXCR, keeping a single row per CDR3 protein. The sample carries approximately 350,000 distinct CDR3 sequences, 12% recorded once. Time point specified: newly diagnosed GD, antithyroid drugs for less than 3 months. With RNA extracted from PBMCs as input, the TCR library was made. American Thyroid Association guidelines defined how Graves' disease was diagnosed. The sample was also reused in another study, on T cells in Graves' hyperthyroidism and ophthalmopathy. As that study records: Model-based prediction identified ophthalmopathy a median around 6.5 months prior to its onset.

This TCR was sampled from a woman aged 18-35 years with Graves disease. The sequences come from peripheral blood mononuclear cells (PBMCs), collected at new diagnosis, from a patient treated with antithyroid drugs. The chain employs TRBV7-6 and TRBJ2-7, with D hard to call. Here the CDR3 reads CASSFQPGTSTYF. CDR3 DNA sequence: TGTGCCAGCAGCTTCCAACCGGGCACCAGTACTTACTTC.